This is a list of T cell receptor beta chains from one sample in a study of blood T cells in healthy people across ages. TCRdb re-derived calls from the 5' RACE reads in MiXCR, one entry per CDR3 protein. The sample contains roughly 1,100,000 distinct CDR3 sequences, approximately 25% of which appear only once. The same data also went into a second study, on T cells of mothers and their children.

Sequencing was carried out using blood. Receptors were obtained from a girl aged 2 to 10 in good health. CDR3s include the opening cysteine and the closing phenylalanine or tryptophan. Each record gives: J gene, D gene, V gene, clone size, CDR3 protein, CDR3 DNA. D genes are given only for firm matches. Size is omitted from some rows. Given values are once, few, many or a class for expanded clones.

>TRBJ2-7|.|TRBV4-2|.
CASSVSGALGGYEQYF
TGTGCCAGCAGCGTTAGCGGCGCCCTTGGGGGCTACGAGCAGTACTTC
>TRBJ2-3|TRBD1|TRBV7-2|.
CASSQRPGQGDTQYF
TGTGCCAGCAGCCAGCGACCGGGACAGGGAGATACGCAGTATTTT
>TRBJ2-1|.|TRBV2|.
CASSPRALRNEQFF
TGTGCCAGCAGCCCTCGGGCCCTGCGCAATGAGCAGTTCTTC
>TRBJ2-5|.|TRBV12-3/TRBV12-4|.
CASSFERTGWTQYF
TGTGCCAGCAGTTTTGAACGAACCGGGTGGACCCAGTACTTC
>TRBJ2-1|TRBD2|TRBV9|.
CASSPRGAGSSYNEQFF
TGTGCCAGCAGCCCCCGAGGAGCGGGGAGCTCCTACAATGAGCAGTTCTTC
>TRBJ2-1|TRBD2|TRBV29-1|.
CSVDGLVASGSYNEQFF
TGCAGCGTTGATGGTCTTGTTGCTAGCGGATCGTACAATGAGCAGTTCTTC
>TRBJ2-7|TRBD1|TRBV2|.
CASRLIRTGESYEQYF
TGTGCCAGCAGACTAATTCGGACAGGGGAATCTTACGAGCAGTACTTC
>TRBJ2-2|.|TRBV20-1|.
CSAKQTGSLTGELFF
TGCAGTGCTAAGCAAACAGGGTCCCTCACCGGGGAGCTGTTTTTT
>TRBJ2-1|.|TRBV24-1|.
CATKDGSEQFF
TGTGCCACCAAAGATGGCAGTGAGCAGTTCTTC
>TRBJ2-5|.|TRBV7-2|.
CASSFRPTSDAVGETQYF
TGTGCCAGCAGCTTTCGCCCAACTTCAGACGCGGTAGGAGAGACCCAGTACTTC
>TRBJ2-1|TRBD2|TRBV4-1|few
CASGLAGEVNEQFF
TGCGCCAGCGGGCTAGCGGGAGAAGTAAATGAGCAGTTCTTC
>TRBJ2-2|.|TRBV7-6|many
CASSAQGGYGELFF
TGTGCCAGCAGCGCCCAGGGGGGATACGGGGAGCTGTTTTTT
>TRBJ2-3|TRBD2|TRBV15|few
CATSSAGGTDTQYF
TGTGCCACCAGCTCAGCGGGGGGGACAGATACGCAGTATTTT
>TRBJ2-3|TRBD2|TRBV7-2|.
CASSSRLAGRTDTQYF
TGTGCCAGCAGCTCCAGACTAGCGGGACGCACAGATACGCAGTATTTT
>TRBJ2-5|.|TRBV2|few
CASSELQRVQETQYF
TGTGCCAGCAGTGAATTGCAGCGGGTCCAAGAGACCCAGTACTTC
>TRBJ2-1|.|TRBV12-3/TRBV12-4|.
CASRFGQGWNEQFF
TGTGCCAGCAGATTCGGGCAGGGATGGAATGAGCAGTTCTTC